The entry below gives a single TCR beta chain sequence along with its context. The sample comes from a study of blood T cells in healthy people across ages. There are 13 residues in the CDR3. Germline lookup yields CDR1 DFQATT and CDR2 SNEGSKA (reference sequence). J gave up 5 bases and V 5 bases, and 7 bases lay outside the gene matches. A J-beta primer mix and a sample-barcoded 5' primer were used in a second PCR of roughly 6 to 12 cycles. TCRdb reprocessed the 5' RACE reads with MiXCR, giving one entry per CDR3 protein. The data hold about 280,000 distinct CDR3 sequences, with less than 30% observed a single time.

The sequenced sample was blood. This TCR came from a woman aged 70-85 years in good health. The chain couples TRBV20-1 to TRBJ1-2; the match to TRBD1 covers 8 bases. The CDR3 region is CSAPDRGAYGYTF. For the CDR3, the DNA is TGCAGTGCTCCCGACAGGGGCGCGTATGGCTACACCTTC.